This T cell receptor (beta chain) was captured by sequencing in a study of blood T cells in healthy people across ages. Trimming pared 1 base from V and 7 bases from J, leaving 18 bases between. CDR3 length: 16 residues. Primers used in a second PCR of roughly 7 to 11 cycles were a sample-barcoded 5' primer and a J-beta primer mix. In TCRdb, the 5' RACE reads were re-called with MiXCR into one record per CDR3 protein. The data contain about 930,000 distinct CDR3 sequences, almost 30% of them singletons. This clonotype turned up a few times. These sequences were also reported in another study, on T cells of mothers and their children.

The chain is built from TRBV12-3 or TRBV12-4 and TRBJ2-3; possibly TRBD2 for D (5 bases). The sequence was obtained from a woman between 35 and 50 years old in good health. The sample consisted of blood. CDR3 bases: TGTGCCAGCAGTTTAGGTGGGAGAGTGAGAACCAATACGCAGTATTTT. As protein: CASSLGGRVRTNTQYF.